This T cell receptor (beta chain) was recorded in a study of T cell responses to AZD1222 COVID-19 vaccine. General study results and limits: Among those given AZD1222, only six were seropositive at baseline. Repertoire collection took place solely once the T cell response had peaked. Among the donors, most were white British and more were female, and clonal diversity was possibly underestimated. Two doses of AZD1222 preceded a rise in Spike-specific TCR breadth and depth.

Repertoires were generated with immunoSEQ multiplex PCR, while TCRdb's copy carries only in-frame clones and drops some. The profile shows about 140,000 clones, 80% to 90% of them singletons. Concerning this clone: Its antigen is not identified.

Trimming shortened V by 6 bases and J by 6 bases, and 18 bases separated the two germline ends. The germline V gene has CDR1 SGHRS and CDR2 YFSETQ. There are 14 residues in the CDR3. Sample: peripheral blood, taken on day 0 of AZD1222 vaccination. The TCR was taken from an adult in good health. The chain recombines TRBV5-1 with TRBJ1-1, with a possible D match to TRBD1 (6 bases). The CDR3 is CASTPRGGLAEAFF. The CDR3 nucleotides are TGCGCCAGCACCCCACGGGGGGGCTTGGCTGAAGCTTTCTTT.